A selection of T cell receptor beta chains follows, all from one sample in a study of blood T cell repertoires in COVID-19. Sequencing used immunoSEQ multiplex PCR; TCRdb keeps in-frame clones, though not all of them. The repertoire holds under 200,000 clones, over 65% seen once, with approximately 8% in the top ten. Sequencing was carried out using peripheral blood. These TCRs come from a man aged 60-69 years with acute or convalescent COVID-19. CDR3s include the opening cysteine and the closing phenylalanine or tryptophan. A D gene is named only where the DNA matches it firmly. The size of a clone is reported for some rows only, either as once, few or many, or as a class for expanded clones.

clone_size: .; j_call: TRBJ2-1; v_call: TRBV19; d_call: TRBD2; cdr3_nt: TGTGCCAGTAGACCTAGCGGGGGCTACAATGAGCAGTTCTTC; cdr3_aa: CASRPSGGYNEQFF
clone_size: .; j_call: TRBJ2-5; v_call: TRBV11-3; d_call: TRBD1; cdr3_nt: TGTGCCAGCAGCCCCGGACAGGGCCAAGAGACCCAGTACTTC; cdr3_aa: CASSPGQGQETQYF
clone_size: .; j_call: TRBJ2-7; v_call: TRBV7-8; d_call: .; cdr3_nt: TGTGCCAGCAGCTCTCGGAGACGGGTTAACGAGCAGTACTTC; cdr3_aa: CASSSRRRVNEQYF
clone_size: .; j_call: TRBJ1-2; v_call: TRBV30; d_call: .; cdr3_nt: TGTGCCTGGAGTGTACAGGGCCTGGGTGGCTACACCTTC; cdr3_aa: CAWSVQGLGGYTF
clone_size: .; j_call: TRBJ2-7; v_call: TRBV29-1; d_call: .; cdr3_nt: TGCAGCGTTTCCCCCCGGGCAGGGGGAGGCGAGCAGTACTTC; cdr3_aa: CSVSPRAGGGEQYF
clone_size: .; j_call: TRBJ2-3; v_call: TRBV12-5; d_call: .; cdr3_nt: TGTGCTAGTGGACTACAGGGAAATACGCAGTATTTT; cdr3_aa: CASGLQGNTQYF
clone_size: .; j_call: TRBJ1-4; v_call: TRBV6-6; d_call: TRBD1; cdr3_nt: TGTGCCAGCAATCCGGACAGGGGAGGAGAAAAACTGTTTTTT; cdr3_aa: CASNPDRGGEKLFF
clone_size: .; j_call: TRBJ2-1; v_call: TRBV5-6; d_call: TRBD1; cdr3_nt: TGTGCCAGCAGCTTGTCCGGACAGGGGAACAATGAGCAGTTCTTC; cdr3_aa: CASSLSGQGNNEQFF
clone_size: once; j_call: TRBJ1-1; v_call: TRBV4-1; d_call: TRBD1; cdr3_nt: TGCGCCAGCAGCCCGCTTCTTACAGGGGGCAGCGCTGAAGCTTTCTTT; cdr3_aa: CASSPLLTGGSAEAFF
clone_size: .; j_call: TRBJ2-7; v_call: TRBV5-1; d_call: .; cdr3_nt: TGCGCCAGCAGCTTGGCCAATGGCCGGGGCGAGCAGTACTTC; cdr3_aa: CASSLANGRGEQYF
clone_size: .; j_call: TRBJ1-1; v_call: TRBV5-4; d_call: TRBD1; cdr3_nt: TGTGCCAGCAGACCCAGGGGGCTCACTGAAGCTTTCTTT; cdr3_aa: CASRPRGLTEAFF
clone_size: .; j_call: TRBJ2-5; v_call: TRBV12-5; d_call: TRBD2; cdr3_nt: TGTGCTAGTGGTCCCGGACTAGCGGGGGGAGTACAAGAGACCCAGTACTTC; cdr3_aa: CASGPGLAGGVQETQYF
clone_size: .; j_call: TRBJ1-1; v_call: TRBV27; d_call: TRBD1; cdr3_nt: TGTGCCAGCAGCCTACAGGGGGCTTGGACTGAAGCTTTCTTT; cdr3_aa: CASSLQGAWTEAFF
clone_size: medium-sized; j_call: TRBJ2-7; v_call: TRBV9; d_call: TRBD1; cdr3_nt: TGTGCCAGCAGCGTACTGGACAGGGAAGGCGAGCAGTACTTC; cdr3_aa: CASSVLDREGEQYF
clone_size: .; j_call: TRBJ2-2; v_call: TRBV11-2; d_call: .; cdr3_nt: TGTGCCAGCAGCTTAGTTCGGCAGGGGACCGGGGAGCTGTTTTTT; cdr3_aa: CASSLVRQGTGELFF
clone_size: few; j_call: TRBJ1-3; v_call: TRBV19; d_call: .; cdr3_nt: TGTGCCAGTAGGCCAGGGGCATCTGGAAACACCATATATTTT; cdr3_aa: CASRPGASGNTIYF
clone_size: .; j_call: TRBJ2-7; v_call: TRBV19; d_call: TRBD1; cdr3_nt: TGTGCCAGTAGTTCCAGTTTCCAAACAGGGGCCAACTACTACGAGCAGTACTTC; cdr3_aa: CASSSSFQTGANYYEQYF
clone_size: .; j_call: TRBJ2-7; v_call: TRBV28; d_call: TRBD1; cdr3_nt: TGTGCCAGCAGCCTCACAGGGGGTCGGGAGCAGTACTTC; cdr3_aa: CASSLTGGREQYF
clone_size: .; j_call: TRBJ1-1; v_call: TRBV5-1; d_call: .; cdr3_nt: TGCGCCAGCACCCTTGGCGGAGGAAACACTGAAGCTTTCTTT; cdr3_aa: CASTLGGGNTEAFF
clone_size: .; j_call: TRBJ2-7; v_call: TRBV10-1; d_call: .; cdr3_nt: TGCGCCAGCAGTTTGACAGAATCCCTCTACGAGCAGTACTTC; cdr3_aa: CASSLTESLYEQYF
clone_size: .; j_call: TRBJ2-5; v_call: TRBV7-2; d_call: TRBD2; cdr3_nt: TGTGCCAGCAGCCGGGGGGTTGGCCAAGAGACCCAGTACTTC; cdr3_aa: CASSRGVGQETQYF
clone_size: .; j_call: TRBJ1-2; v_call: TRBV6-2/TRBV6-3; d_call: .; cdr3_nt: TGTGCCAGCAGTTACCACAGGGTACATGGCTACACCTTC; cdr3_aa: CASSYHRVHGYTF
clone_size: .; j_call: TRBJ1-1; v_call: TRBV23-1; d_call: .; cdr3_nt: TGCGCCAGCCCTTTCGGGGGGCTTGTGAACACTGAAGCTTTCTTT; cdr3_aa: CASPFGGLVNTEAFF
clone_size: .; j_call: TRBJ1-1; v_call: TRBV6-2/TRBV6-3; d_call: .; cdr3_nt: TGTGCCAGCAGTTGGAGGGCCCTCATGAACACTGAAGCTTTCTTT; cdr3_aa: CASSWRALMNTEAFF
clone_size: .; j_call: TRBJ1-3; v_call: TRBV10-3; d_call: TRBD1; cdr3_nt: TGTGCCACCTGGACAGGGGGAAGGGGAAACACCATATATTTT; cdr3_aa: CATWTGGRGNTIYF
clone_size: once; j_call: TRBJ1-5; v_call: TRBV4-2; d_call: .; cdr3_nt: TGTGCCAGCAGCCAAGATCGGGGACAAGACAATCAGCCCCAGCATTTT; cdr3_aa: CASSQDRGQDNQPQHF
clone_size: many; j_call: TRBJ2-1; v_call: TRBV15; d_call: .; cdr3_nt: TGTGCCACCAGCAGAGGGAGGAATGAGCAGTTCTTC; cdr3_aa: CATSRGRNEQFF
clone_size: .; j_call: TRBJ2-1; v_call: TRBV7-9; d_call: TRBD2; cdr3_nt: TGTGCCAGCAACCCCCGGGCGGGGGGTAGGAATGAGCAGTTCTTC; cdr3_aa: CASNPRAGGRNEQFF
clone_size: .; j_call: TRBJ2-7; v_call: TRBV23-1; d_call: .; cdr3_nt: TGCGCCAGCAGTCACCACAGGGACGAGCAGTACTTC; cdr3_aa: CASSHHRDEQYF
clone_size: .; j_call: TRBJ1-4; v_call: TRBV6-1; d_call: .; cdr3_nt: TGTGCCAGCAGTGAAGCGACAGTCCCCAGGGAAAAACTGTTTTTT; cdr3_aa: CASSEATVPREKLFF
clone_size: few; j_call: TRBJ2-7; v_call: TRBV9; d_call: .; cdr3_nt: TGTGCCAGCAGCCCTCGGACGGGAACCTACGAGCAGTACTTC; cdr3_aa: CASSPRTGTYEQYF
clone_size: .; j_call: TRBJ2-7; v_call: TRBV9; d_call: .; cdr3_nt: TGTGCCAGCAGCGTACAGGGTGGCGACGAGCAGTACTTC; cdr3_aa: CASSVQGGDEQYF
clone_size: .; j_call: TRBJ1-2; v_call: TRBV7-2; d_call: .; cdr3_nt: TGTGCCAGCAGCTTAGTTTACAGGGAGGGCTACACCTTC; cdr3_aa: CASSLVYREGYTF
clone_size: .; j_call: TRBJ1-2; v_call: TRBV10-2; d_call: .; cdr3_nt: TGCGCCAGCAGTGAGTCACCAGGGTCCGGTGGCTACACCTTC; cdr3_aa: CASSESPGSGGYTF
clone_size: .; j_call: TRBJ2-3; v_call: TRBV14; d_call: TRBD1; cdr3_nt: TGTGCCAGCAGCCTGGGGACAGGATTATACACAGATACGCAGTATTTT; cdr3_aa: CASSLGTGLYTDTQYF
clone_size: .; j_call: TRBJ2-5; v_call: TRBV5-4; d_call: TRBD1; cdr3_nt: TGTGCCAGCAGCTTCTTGGGACAGGGGGCTGAGACCCAGTACTTC; cdr3_aa: CASSFLGQGAETQYF
clone_size: .; j_call: TRBJ1-6; v_call: TRBV11-2; d_call: TRBD1; cdr3_nt: TGTGCCAGCAGCTCTCCTGGACAGGGGAGGTTCTCACCCCTCCACTTT; cdr3_aa: CASSSPGQGRFSPLHF
clone_size: .; j_call: TRBJ2-7; v_call: TRBV5-1; d_call: .; cdr3_nt: TGCGCCAGCAGCTTGGCCAGGGTAGGACACGAGCAGTACTTC; cdr3_aa: CASSLARVGHEQYF
clone_size: once; j_call: TRBJ2-7; v_call: TRBV27; d_call: .; cdr3_nt: TGTGCCAGCAGTGCCAGGGGGGCGGGCTCCTACGAGCAGTACTTC; cdr3_aa: CASSARGAGSYEQYF
clone_size: .; j_call: TRBJ1-1; v_call: TRBV19; d_call: TRBD1; cdr3_nt: TGTGCCAGTAACATCAATACAGGGGGGGACAAGGATGAAGCTTTCTTT; cdr3_aa: CASNINTGGDKDEAFF
clone_size: .; j_call: TRBJ2-7; v_call: TRBV19; d_call: TRBD1; cdr3_nt: TGTGCCAGTAGGGGCCGGGACAGCTCCTCCTACGAGCAGTACTTC; cdr3_aa: CASRGRDSSSYEQYF
clone_size: .; j_call: TRBJ1-2; v_call: TRBV5-1; d_call: .; cdr3_nt: TGCGCCAGCAGCCCGGCTGGAGGGCACCGCTTGATCTATGGCTACACCTTC; cdr3_aa: CASSPAGGHRLIYGYTF
clone_size: .; j_call: TRBJ2-7; v_call: TRBV4-1; d_call: TRBD2; cdr3_nt: TGCGCCAGCAGCCAACTACTAGCGGGGCCCTACGAGCAGTACTTC; cdr3_aa: CASSQLLAGPYEQYF
clone_size: .; j_call: TRBJ1-1; v_call: TRBV4-3; d_call: TRBD1; cdr3_nt: TGCGCCAGCAGCCCCGGGACAGGGAGGACTGAAGCTTTCTTT; cdr3_aa: CASSPGTGRTEAFF